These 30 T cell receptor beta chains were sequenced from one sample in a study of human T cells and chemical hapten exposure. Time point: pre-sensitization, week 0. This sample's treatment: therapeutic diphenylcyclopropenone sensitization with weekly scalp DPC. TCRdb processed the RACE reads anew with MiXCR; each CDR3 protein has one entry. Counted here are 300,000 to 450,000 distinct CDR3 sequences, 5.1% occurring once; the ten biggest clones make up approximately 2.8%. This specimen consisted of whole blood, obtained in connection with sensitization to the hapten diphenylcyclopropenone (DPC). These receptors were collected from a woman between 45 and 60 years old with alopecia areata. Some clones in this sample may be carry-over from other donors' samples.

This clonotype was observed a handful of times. CDR3 residues: CASRSDQPQHF. The CDR3 DNA reads as TGCGCCAGCAGGTCAGATCAGCCCCAGCATTTT. This chain links TRBV23-1 with TRBJ1-5, with no clear D. TRBV23-1 is assigned to the ORF class and has an uncertain function. Trimming took off 6 bases at V and 5 bases at J, with 5 bases between the two ends. The CDR3 sequence is 11 residues long.

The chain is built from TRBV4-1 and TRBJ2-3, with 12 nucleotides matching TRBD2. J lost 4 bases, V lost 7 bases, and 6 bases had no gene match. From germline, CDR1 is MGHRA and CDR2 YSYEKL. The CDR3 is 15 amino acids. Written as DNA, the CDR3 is TGCGCCAGCACCCTAGCGGGGGGGAAGCCAGATACGCAGTATTTT. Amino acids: CASTLAGGKPDTQYF.

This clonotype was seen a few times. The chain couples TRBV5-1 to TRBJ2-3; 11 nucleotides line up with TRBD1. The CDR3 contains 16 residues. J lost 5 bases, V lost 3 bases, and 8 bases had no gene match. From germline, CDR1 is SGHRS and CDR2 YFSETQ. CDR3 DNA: TGCGCCAGCAGCTCACCGGGACAGGGGGTGCGAGATACGCAGTATTTT. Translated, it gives CASSSPGQGVRDTQYF.

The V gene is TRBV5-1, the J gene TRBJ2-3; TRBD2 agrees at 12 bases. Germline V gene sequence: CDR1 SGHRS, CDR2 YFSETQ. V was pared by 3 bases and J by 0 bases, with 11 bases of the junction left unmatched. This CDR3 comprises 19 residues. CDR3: CASSSASGGVQLSTDTQYF. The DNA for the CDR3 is TGCGCCAGCAGCTCGGCTAGCGGGGGGGTACAACTTAGCACAGATACGCAGTATTTT.

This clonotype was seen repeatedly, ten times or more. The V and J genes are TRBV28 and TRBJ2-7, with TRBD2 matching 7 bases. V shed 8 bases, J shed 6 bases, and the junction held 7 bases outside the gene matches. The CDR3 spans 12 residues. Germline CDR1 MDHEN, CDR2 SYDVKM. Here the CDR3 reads CASGRGGSEQYF. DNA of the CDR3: TGTGCCAGCGGACGGGGAGGGAGCGAGCAGTACTTC.

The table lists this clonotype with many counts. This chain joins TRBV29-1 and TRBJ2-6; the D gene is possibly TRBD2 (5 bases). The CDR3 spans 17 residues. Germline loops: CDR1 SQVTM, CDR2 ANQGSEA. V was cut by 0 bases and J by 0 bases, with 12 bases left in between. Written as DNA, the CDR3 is TGCAGCGTTGAAGAAAGAGACTACCCCTCTGGGGCCAACGTCCTGACTTTC. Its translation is CSVEERDYPSGANVLTF.

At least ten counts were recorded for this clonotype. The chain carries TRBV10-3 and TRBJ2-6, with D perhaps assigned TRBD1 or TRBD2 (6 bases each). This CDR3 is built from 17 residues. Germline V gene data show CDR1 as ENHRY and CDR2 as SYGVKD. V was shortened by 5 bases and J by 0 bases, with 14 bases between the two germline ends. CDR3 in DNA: TGTGCCATCAGTCCCGACACGGGGGCCTCTGGGGCCAACGTCCTGACTTTC. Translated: CAISPDTGASGANVLTF.

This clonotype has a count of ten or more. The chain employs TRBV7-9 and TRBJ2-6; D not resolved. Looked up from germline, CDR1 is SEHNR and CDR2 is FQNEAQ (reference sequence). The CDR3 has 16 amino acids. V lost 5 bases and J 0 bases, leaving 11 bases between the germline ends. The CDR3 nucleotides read TGTGCCAGCAGCACCCTACAGATCTCTGGGGCCAACGTCCTGACTTTC. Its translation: CASSTLQISGANVLTF.

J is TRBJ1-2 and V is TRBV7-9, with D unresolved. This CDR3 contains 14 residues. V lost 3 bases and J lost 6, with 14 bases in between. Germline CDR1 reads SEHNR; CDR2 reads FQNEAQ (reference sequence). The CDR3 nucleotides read TGTGCCAGCAGCTTTGAAGGACCCAAGAATGGCTACACCTTC. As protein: CASSFEGPKNGYTF. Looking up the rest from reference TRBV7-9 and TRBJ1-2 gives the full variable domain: DTGVSQNPRHKITKRGQNVTFRCDPISEHNRLYWYRQTLGQGPEFLTYFQNEAQLEKSRLLSDRFSAERPKGSFSTLEIQRTEQGDSAMYLCASSFEGPKNGYTFGSGTRLTVV.

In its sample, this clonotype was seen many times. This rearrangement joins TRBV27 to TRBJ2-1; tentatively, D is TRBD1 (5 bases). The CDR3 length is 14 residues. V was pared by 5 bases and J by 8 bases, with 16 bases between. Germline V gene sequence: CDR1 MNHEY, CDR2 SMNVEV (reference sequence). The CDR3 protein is CASSELQADDEQFF. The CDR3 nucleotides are TGTGCCAGCAGTGAACTACAGGCTGACGATGAGCAGTTCTTC.

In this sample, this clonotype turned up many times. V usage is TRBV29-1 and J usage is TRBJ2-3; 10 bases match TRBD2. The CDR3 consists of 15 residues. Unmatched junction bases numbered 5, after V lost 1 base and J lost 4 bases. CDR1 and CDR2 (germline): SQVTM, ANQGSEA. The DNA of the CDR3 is TGCAGCGTTGAAGGGCCTAGCGGGAGTGCAGATACGCAGTATTTT. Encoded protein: CSVEGPSGSADTQYF.

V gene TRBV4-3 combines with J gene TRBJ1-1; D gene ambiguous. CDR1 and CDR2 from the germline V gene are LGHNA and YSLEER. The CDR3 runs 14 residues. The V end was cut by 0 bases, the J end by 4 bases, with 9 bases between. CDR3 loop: CASSQDFRGTEAFF. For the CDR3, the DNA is TGCGCCAGCAGCCAAGATTTTCGGGGCACTGAAGCTTTCTTT.

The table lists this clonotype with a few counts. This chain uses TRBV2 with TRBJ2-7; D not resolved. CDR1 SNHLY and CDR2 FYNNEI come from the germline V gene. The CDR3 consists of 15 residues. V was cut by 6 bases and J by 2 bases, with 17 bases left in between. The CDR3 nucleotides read TGTGCCAGCAGCCCCTCCGACGAGCATACCTACGAGCAGTACTTC. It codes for CASSPSDEHTYEQYF.

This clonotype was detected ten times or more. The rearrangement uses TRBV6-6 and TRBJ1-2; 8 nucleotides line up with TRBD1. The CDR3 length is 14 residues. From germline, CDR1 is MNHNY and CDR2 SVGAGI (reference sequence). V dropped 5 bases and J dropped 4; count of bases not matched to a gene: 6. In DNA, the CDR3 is TGTGCCAGCAGTGGAACAGGGGGTAGCTATGGCTACACCTTC. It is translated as CASSGTGGSYGYTF.

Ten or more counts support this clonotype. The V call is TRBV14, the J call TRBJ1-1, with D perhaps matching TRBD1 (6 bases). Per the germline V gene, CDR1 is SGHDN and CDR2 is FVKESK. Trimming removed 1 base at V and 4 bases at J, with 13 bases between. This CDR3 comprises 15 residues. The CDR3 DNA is TGTGCCAGCAGCCAAGGATGGGGGGGCGGCACTGAAGCTTTCTTT. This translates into CASSQGWGGGTEAFF.

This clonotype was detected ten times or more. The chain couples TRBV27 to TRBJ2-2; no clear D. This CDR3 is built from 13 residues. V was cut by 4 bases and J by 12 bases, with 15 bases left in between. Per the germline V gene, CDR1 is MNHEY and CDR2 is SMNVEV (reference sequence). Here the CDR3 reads CASSSIYPGQLFF. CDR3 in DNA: TGTGCCAGCAGTTCAATCTACCCGGGTCAGCTGTTTTTT.

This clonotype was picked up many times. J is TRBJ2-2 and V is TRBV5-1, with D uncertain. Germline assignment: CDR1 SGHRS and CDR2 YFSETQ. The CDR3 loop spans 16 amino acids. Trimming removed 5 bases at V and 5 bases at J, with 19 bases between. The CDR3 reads CASRNEPGTPTGELFF. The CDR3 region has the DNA TGCGCCAGCAGAAATGAACCGGGCACACCGACCGGGGAGCTGTTTTTT.

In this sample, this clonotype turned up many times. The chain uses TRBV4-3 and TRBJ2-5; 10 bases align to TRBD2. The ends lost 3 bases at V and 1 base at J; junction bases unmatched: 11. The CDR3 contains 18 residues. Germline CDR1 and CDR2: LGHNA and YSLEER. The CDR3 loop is CASSQTIAGGLIQETQYF. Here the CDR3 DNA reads TGCGCCAGCAGCCAGACGATAGCGGGAGGCCTAATCCAAGAGACCCAGTACTTC.

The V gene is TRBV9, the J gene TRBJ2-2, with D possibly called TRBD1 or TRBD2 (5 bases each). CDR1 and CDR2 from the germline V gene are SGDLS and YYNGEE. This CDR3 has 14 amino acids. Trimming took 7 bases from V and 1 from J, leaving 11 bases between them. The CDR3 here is CASGGFRNTGELFF. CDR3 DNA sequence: TGTGCCAGCGGGGGTTTTCGGAACACCGGGGAGCTGTTTTTT.

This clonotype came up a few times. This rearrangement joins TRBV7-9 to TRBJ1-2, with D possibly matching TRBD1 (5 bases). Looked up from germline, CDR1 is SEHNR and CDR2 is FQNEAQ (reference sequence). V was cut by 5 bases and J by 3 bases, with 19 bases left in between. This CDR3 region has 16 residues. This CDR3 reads CASSRDQGADYYGYTF. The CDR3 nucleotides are TGTGCCAGCAGCAGAGACCAGGGAGCTGACTACTATGGCTACACCTTC.

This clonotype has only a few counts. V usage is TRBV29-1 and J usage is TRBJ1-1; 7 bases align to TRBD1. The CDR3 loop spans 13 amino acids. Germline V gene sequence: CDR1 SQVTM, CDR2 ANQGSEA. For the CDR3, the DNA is TGCAGTTTTTCTACAGGGGAATTTGCTGAAGCTTTCTTT. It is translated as CSFSTGEFAEAFF.

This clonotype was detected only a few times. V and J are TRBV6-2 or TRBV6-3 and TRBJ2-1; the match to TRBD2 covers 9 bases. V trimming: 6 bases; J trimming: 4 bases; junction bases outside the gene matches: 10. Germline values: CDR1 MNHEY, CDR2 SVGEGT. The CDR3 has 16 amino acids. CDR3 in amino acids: CASRERGRAFYNEQFF. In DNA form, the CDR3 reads TGTGCCAGCAGAGAACGCGGGAGGGCCTTTTACAATGAGCAGTTCTTC.

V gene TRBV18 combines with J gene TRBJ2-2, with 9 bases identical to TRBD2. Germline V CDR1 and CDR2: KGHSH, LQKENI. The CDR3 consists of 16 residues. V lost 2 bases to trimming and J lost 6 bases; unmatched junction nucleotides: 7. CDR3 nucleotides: TGTGCCAGCTCACCAGGGACTAGCAGTTCTGCCGGGGAGCTGTTTTTT. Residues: CASSPGTSSSAGELFF.

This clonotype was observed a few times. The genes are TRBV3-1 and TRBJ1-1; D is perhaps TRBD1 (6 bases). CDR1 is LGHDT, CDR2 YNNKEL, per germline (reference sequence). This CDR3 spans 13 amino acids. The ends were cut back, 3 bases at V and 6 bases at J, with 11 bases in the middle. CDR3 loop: CASSQDGGAEAFF. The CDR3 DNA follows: TGTGCCAGCAGCCAGGACGGGGGCGCTGAAGCTTTCTTT.

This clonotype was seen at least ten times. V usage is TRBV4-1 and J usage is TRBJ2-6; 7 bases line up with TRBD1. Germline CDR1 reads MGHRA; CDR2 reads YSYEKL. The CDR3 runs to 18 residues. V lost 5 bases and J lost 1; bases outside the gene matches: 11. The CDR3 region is CASSLPTGRLSGANVLTF. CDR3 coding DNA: TGCGCCAGCAGCTTACCGACAGGGCGTCTTTCTGGGGCCAACGTCCTGACTTTC.

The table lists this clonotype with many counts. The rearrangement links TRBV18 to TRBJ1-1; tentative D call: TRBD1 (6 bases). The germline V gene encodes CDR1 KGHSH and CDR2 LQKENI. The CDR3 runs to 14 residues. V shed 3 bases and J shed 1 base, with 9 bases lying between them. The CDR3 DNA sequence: TGTGCCAGCTCACCGCAGACAGGGAACACTGAAGCTTTCTTT. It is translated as CASSPQTGNTEAFF.

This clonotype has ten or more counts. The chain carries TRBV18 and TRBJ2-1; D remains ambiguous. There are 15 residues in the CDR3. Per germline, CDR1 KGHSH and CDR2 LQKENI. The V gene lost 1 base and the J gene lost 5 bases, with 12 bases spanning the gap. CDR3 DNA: TGTGCCAGCTCACCACGATCTCGACTTGACAATGAGCAGTTCTTC. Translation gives CASSPRSRLDNEQFF.

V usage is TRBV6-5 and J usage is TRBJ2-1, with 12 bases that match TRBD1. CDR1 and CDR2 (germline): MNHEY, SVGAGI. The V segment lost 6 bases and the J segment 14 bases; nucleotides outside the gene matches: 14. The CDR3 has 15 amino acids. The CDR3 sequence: CASSPGTGGARVEFF. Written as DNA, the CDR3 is TGTGCCAGCAGCCCCGGGACAGGGGGCGCCAGGGTGGAGTTCTTC.

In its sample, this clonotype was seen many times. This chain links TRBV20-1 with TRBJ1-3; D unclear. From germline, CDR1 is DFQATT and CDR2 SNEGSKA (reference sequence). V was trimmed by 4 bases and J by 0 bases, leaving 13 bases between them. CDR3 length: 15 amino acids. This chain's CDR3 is CSAMDGSFSGNTIYF. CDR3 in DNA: TGCAGTGCTATGGACGGGTCGTTCTCTGGAAACACCATATATTTT.

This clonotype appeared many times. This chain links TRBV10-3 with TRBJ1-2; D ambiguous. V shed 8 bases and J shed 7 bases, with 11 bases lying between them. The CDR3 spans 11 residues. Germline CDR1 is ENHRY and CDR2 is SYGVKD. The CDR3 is CAIFMGSGYTF. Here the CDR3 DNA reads TGTGCCATCTTTATGGGGAGTGGCTACACCTTC.